This entry concerns a single T cell receptor (beta chain). The data belong to a study of blood T cell repertoires in COVID-19. Assay used: immunoSEQ multiplex PCR; TCRdb lists only in-frame clones, some missing. This sample has 150,000 or so clones; around nine tenths occur once, and the top ten carry around a tenth. CDR3 length: 16 amino acids. The germline V gene has CDR1 LGHDT and CDR2 YNNKEL (reference sequence). The V gene end was trimmed by 2 bases and the J gene end by 7 bases; junction bases not matched to a gene: 3. This clonotype was obtained from a woman aged 70-85 years with COVID-19, enrolled during active disease. Sequencing was done on a sample of peripheral blood. The chain links TRBV3-1 (or the pseudogene TRBV3-2) to TRBJ2-1; 15 bases align to TRBD2. Here the CDR3 reads CASSQFGLAGGNEQFF. The DNA for the CDR3 is TGTGCCAGCAGCCAATTCGGACTAGCGGGGGGGAATGAGCAGTTCTTC.